This T cell receptor beta chain was profiled in a study of blood T cell repertoires in COVID-19. Across the whole study: Specimens from acute and convalescent COVID-19 originated in the United States, Italy and Spain. Nucleic acid was either cDNA or gDNA, and it came from T cells, B-cell-depleted T cells, or PBMCs.

This CDR3 spans 15 amino acids. With 7 bases clipped from V and 6 bases from J, the junction kept 12 bases outside the gene matches. CDR1 LNHDA and CDR2 SQIVND come from the germline V gene (reference sequence). This clone has a single count. Authors' data handling: Cell counts per sample came from amplifying reference gene primers. The data were produced by immunoSEQ multiplex PCR, yet TCRdb's version contains in-frame clones alone and is incomplete. The D gene and trimming were derived from the DNA, and the V and J assignments and clone size from that table. The sample yields about 200,000 clones, 88% seen once.

Sequenced input: peripheral blood. This sequence originates from a young man with active or convalescent COVID-19. The rearrangement uses TRBV19 and TRBJ2-1, with TRBD1 matching 7 bases. The CDR3 sequence: CASNKFSGGGNEQFF. The CDR3 coding sequence is TGTGCCAGTAATAAATTTTCAGGGGGTGGCAATGAGCAGTTCTTC.